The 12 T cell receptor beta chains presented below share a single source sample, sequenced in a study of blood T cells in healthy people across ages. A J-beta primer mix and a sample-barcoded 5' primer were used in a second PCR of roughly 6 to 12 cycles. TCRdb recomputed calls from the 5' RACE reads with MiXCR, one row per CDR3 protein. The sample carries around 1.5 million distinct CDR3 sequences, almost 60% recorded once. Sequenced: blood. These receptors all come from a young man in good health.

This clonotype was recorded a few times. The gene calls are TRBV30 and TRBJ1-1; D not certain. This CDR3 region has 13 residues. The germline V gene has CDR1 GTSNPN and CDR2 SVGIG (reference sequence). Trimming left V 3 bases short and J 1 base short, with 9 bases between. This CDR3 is CAWREISNTEAFF. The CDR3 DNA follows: TGTGCCTGGAGAGAAATTTCGAACACTGAAGCTTTCTTT.

The CDR3 spells CSVDRGALNEQFF. The CDR3, as DNA: TGCAGCGTTGATAGGGGGGCTCTCAATGAGCAGTTCTTC. V gene TRBV29-1 combines with J gene TRBJ2-1; either TRBD1 or TRBD2 may fit D (6 bases each). V lost 3 bases and J lost 6, with 12 bases in between. The CDR3 sequence is 13 residues long. Germline V gene lookup returns CDR1 SQVTM and CDR2 ANQGSEA.

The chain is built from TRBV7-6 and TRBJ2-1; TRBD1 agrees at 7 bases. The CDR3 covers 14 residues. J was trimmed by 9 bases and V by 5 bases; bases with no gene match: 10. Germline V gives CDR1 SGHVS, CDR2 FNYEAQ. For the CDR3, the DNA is TGTGCCAGCAGCCCCCGGGACAGTGGGTTTGAGCAGTTCTTC. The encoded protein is CASSPRDSGFEQFF.

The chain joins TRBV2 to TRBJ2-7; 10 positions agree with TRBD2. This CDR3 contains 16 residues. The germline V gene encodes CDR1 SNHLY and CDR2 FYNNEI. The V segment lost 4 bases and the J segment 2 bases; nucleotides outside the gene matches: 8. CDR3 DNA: TGTGCCAGCAGTGTGGTCGCTAGCGGGGGAGCCTACGAGCAGTACTTC. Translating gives CASSVVASGGAYEQYF.

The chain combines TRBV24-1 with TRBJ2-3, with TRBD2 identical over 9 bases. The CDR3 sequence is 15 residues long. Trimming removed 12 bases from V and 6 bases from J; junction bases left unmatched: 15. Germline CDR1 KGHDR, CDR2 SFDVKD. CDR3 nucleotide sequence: TGTGCCGCACGGGCTAGCGGGGCTAGCGGGGATACGCAGTATTTT. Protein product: CAARASGASGDTQYF.

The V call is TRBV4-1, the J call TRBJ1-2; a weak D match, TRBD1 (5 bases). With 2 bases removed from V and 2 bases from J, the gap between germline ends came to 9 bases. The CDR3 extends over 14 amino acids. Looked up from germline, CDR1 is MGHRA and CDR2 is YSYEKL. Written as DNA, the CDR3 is TGCGCCAGCAGCCAACCCCACAGGAACTATGGCTACACCTTC. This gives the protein CASSQPHRNYGYTF.

CDR3 nucleotides: TGTGCCAGCAGCATACCAGGGAAAACGCAGTATTTT. It encodes CASSIPGKTQYF. This chain joins TRBV7-2 and TRBJ2-3; tentative D call: TRBD1 (5 bases). CDR1 is SGHTA, CDR2 FQGNSA, per germline. The ends were cut back, 5 bases at V and 9 bases at J, with 12 bases in the middle. The CDR3 contains 12 residues.

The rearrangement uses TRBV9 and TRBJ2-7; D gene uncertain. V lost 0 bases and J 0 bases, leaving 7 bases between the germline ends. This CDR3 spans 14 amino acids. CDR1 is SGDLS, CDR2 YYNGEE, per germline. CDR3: CASSVAGYSYEQYF. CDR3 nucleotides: TGTGCCAGCAGCGTAGCTGGCTACTCCTACGAGCAGTACTTC. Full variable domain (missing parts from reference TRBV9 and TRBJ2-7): DSGVTQTPKHLITATGQRVTLRCSPRSGDLSVYWYQQSLDQGLQFLIQYYNGEERAKGNILERFSAQQFPDLHSELNLSSLELGDSALYFCASSVAGYSYEQYFGPGTRLTVT.

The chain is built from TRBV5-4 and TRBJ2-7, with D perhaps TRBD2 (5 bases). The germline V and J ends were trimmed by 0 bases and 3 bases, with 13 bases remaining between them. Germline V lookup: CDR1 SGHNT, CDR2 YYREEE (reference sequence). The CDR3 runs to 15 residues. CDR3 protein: CASSLESGIGYEQYF. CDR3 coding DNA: TGTGCCAGCAGCTTGGAAAGCGGTATAGGCTACGAGCAGTACTTC.

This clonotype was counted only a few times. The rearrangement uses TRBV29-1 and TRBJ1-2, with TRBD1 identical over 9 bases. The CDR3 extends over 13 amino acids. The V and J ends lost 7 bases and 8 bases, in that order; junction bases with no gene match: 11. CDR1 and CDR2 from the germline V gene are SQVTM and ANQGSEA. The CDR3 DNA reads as TGCAGCGGGGGACAGGGCCCGATCGGCGGCTACACCTTC. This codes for CSGGQGPIGGYTF.

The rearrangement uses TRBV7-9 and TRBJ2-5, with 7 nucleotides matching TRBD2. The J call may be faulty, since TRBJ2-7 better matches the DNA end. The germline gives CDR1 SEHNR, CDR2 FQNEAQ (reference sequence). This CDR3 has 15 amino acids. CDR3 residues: CASSLSGAPLYEQYF. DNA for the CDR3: TGTGCCAGCAGCTTAAGCGGGGCCCCCCTCTACGAGCAGTACTTC.

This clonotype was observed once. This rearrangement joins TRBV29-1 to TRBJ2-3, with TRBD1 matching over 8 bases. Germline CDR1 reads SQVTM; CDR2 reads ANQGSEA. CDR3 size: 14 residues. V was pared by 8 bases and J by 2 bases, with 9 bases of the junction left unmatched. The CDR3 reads CSLRGRGDTDTQYF. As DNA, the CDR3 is TGCAGCCTCAGGGGGCGTGGGGACACAGATACGCAGTATTTT.